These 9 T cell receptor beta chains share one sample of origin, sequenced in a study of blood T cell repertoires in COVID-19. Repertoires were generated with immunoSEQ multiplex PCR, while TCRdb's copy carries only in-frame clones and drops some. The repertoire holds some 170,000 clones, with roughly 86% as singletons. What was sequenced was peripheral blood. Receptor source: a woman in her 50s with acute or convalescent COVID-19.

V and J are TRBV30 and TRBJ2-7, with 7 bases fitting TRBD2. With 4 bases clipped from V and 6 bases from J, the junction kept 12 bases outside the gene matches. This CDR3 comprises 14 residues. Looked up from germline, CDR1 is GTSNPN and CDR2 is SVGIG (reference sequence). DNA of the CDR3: TGTGCCTGGACTCGGGTTCGGGGGGATACCGAGCAGTACTTC. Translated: CAWTRVRGDTEQYF.

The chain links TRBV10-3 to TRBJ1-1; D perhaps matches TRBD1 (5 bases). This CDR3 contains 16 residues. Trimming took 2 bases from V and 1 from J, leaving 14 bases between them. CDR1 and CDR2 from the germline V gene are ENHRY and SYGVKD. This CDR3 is CAISEPGVGENTEAFF. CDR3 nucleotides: TGTGCCATCAGTGAGCCGGGGGTTGGGGAGAACACTGAAGCTTTCTTT.

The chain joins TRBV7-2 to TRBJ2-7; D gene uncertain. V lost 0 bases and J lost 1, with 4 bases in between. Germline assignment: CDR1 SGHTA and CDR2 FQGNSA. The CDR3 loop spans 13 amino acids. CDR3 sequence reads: CASSLAESYEQYF. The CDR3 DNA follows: TGTGCCAGCAGCTTAGCGGAGTCCTACGAGCAGTACTTC.

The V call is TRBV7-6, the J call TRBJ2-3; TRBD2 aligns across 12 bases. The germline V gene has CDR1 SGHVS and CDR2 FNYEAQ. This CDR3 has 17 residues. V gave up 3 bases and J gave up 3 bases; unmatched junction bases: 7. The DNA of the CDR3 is TGTGCCAGCAGCTTGCTACTAGCGGGGGGCGGTACAGATACGCAGTATTTT. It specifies CASSLLLAGGGTDTQYF.

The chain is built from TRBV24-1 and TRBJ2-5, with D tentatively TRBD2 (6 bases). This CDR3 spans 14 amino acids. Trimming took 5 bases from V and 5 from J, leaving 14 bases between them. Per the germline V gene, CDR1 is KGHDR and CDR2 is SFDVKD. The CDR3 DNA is TGTGCCACCAGTGGGAGGGGAATCGGGGAGACCCAGTACTTC. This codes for CATSGRGIGETQYF.

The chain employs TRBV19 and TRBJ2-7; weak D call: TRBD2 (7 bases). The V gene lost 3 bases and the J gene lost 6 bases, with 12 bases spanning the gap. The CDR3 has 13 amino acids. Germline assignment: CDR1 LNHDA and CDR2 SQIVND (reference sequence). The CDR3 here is CASSISGGLEQYF. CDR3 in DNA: TGTGCCAGTAGTATCTCGGGGGGCCTCGAGCAGTACTTC.

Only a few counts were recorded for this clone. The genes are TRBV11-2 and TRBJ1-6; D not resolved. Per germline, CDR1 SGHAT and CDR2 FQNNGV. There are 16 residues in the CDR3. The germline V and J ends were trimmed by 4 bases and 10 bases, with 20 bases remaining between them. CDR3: CASSSPLGRRGSPLHF. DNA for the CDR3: TGTGCCAGCAGCTCCCCCTTAGGCAGGCGTGGATCACCCCTCCACTTT.

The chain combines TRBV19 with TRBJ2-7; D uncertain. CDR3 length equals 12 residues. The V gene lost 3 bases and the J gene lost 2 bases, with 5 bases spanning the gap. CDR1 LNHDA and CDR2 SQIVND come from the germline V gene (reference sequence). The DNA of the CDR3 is TGTGCCAGTAGTATTAGTCCCTACGAGCAGTACTTC. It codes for CASSISPYEQYF. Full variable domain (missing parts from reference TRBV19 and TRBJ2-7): DGGITQSPKYLFRKEGQNVTLSCEQNLNHDAMYWYRQDPGQGLRLIYYSQIVNDFQKGDIAEGYSVSREKKESFPLTVTSAQKNPTAFYLCASSISPYEQYFGPGTRLTVT.

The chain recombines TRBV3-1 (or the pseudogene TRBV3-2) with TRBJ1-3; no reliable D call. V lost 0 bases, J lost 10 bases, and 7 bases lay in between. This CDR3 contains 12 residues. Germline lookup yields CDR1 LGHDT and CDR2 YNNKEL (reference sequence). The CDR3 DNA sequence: TGTGCCAGCAGCCAAGACATAGTAACCATATATTTT. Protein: CASSQDIVTIYF.